The T cell receptor beta chain under discussion was sequenced for a study of cytomegalovirus exposure and HLA in healthy donors (dated by TCRdb to 2015 to 2018). With respect to the entire study: An earlier analysis of 587 of the donors reported 250 to 350 Gb of sequence data and some 120 million unique TCR beta sequences from approximately 180 million T cells. The study aimed to test whether signatures of past pathogen exposure could be identified by cataloging public T cell receptors. Donor age, sex, ethnicity and CMV serostatus were compiled together with the repertoire data. The T cell repertoires of some 670 subjects were profiled by immunosequencing and related to cytomegalovirus serostatus. Every discovery cohort repertoire had been produced on one sequencing platform. Among the roughly 390 genotyped donors, 75% to 90% belonged to the genetic ancestry cluster associated with self-reported Caucasian donors. Rather than drawing on any new phenotypic data, the later analysis identified candidate immune exposures from TCR beta sequences and the way those sequences occurred across donors. Typing coverage varied by locus: about 620-630 donors for A, B, C, DRB1 and DQB1; approximately 560 for DQA1; more than 600 for DPA1; some 470 for DPB1. HLA typing covered class I and class II loci at four-digit resolution. An earlier analysis of several hundred of the donors applied high-throughput TCR beta sequencing to assess whether each TCR beta V gene segment acted as functional or pseudogenic. To study patterns of TCR occurrence, a later analysis re-analyzed previously published TCR beta repertoires from 700 or so donors and added high-resolution HLA genotyping. On average, over 200,000 unique TCR beta nucleotide sequences were sequenced per donor among 398 genotyped donors of the cohort, with roughly 18% of those sequences being non-productive. About 310 gigabases of sequencing data and approximately 93 million unique TCR sequences were included in an early release covering around 600 HLA-typed donors. Roughly 5 DR-DQ haplotypes were handled as single units for association and clustering, since linkage in the cohort was strong. The study combined high-throughput TCR immunosequencing, statistical association of individual TCRs with disease status, and machine learning to predict cytomegalovirus infection status. A later genetic analysis used genome-wide SNP genotypes for about 65% of the roughly 700 donors, treating that subset as a discovery cohort. A separate validation cohort of some 130 different subjects was used in addition to the roughly 670-subject first cohort.

Library method: the immunoSEQ multiplex PCR assay. A mixture of 60 forward primers for TCR Vbeta segments and 13 reverse primers for TCR Jbeta segments was used in the multiplex PCR. The CDR3 region of rearranged TCR beta genes was amplified from genomic DNA by a multiplex PCR assay. The Illumina HiSeq System was used to sequence the amplified TCR beta libraries as 87-base-pair reads. Processing in the source paper ran as follows. A later analysis tallied tens of millions of unique TCR beta chains across the approximately 670 repertoires, and approximately 11 million of those chains were shared by two or more donors. To remove PCR and sequencing errors, raw reads were error-corrected and collapsed into unique sequences using a nearest-neighbor algorithm that merged closely related sequences. To assign V, D and J gene segments, CDR3 sequences were aligned to IMGT reference sequences. Each retained sequence needed at least a six-nucleotide match to both a V gene segment and a J gene segment. Rearrangements were called productive when the CDR3 lacked stop codons and stayed in frame with V and J; all others were non-productive. Following IMGT convention, CDR3 was defined as the stretch from the second conserved V-encoded cysteine up to the conserved J-encoded phenylalanine. The earlier analysis of 500 to 750 of the donors excluded any sequence lacking an unambiguous match to a single V gene segment. An earlier analysis of around 600 of the donors classified V segments as functional when productive rearrangements were above 56.7% and as segregating when the standard deviation between donors was above 5%. A statistical classification framework was developed to diagnose cytomegalovirus status using the catalog of TCR beta chain sequences. V and J gene assignment, in a later analysis, came from comparing TCR nucleotide sequences with IMGT/GENE-DB human TR gene sequences. Using the TCRdist pipeline, a later analysis assigned CDR3 sequences along with most-parsimonious VDJ recombination scenarios. In a later analysis, every TCR beta chain was defined by the combination of its CDR3 amino acid sequence and its V-gene family, and reads without a unique V-gene family were dropped. A later analysis removed several hundred highly shared, low-generation-probability nucleotide sequences to deal with suspected cross-contamination and a sequencing artifact. A later analysis calculated a clonal expansion index for each public chain from normalized within-repertoire ranks of inferred template counts. Generation probabilities in a later analysis came from a VDJ recombination model fitted to out-of-frame rearrangements, and those results were checked against IGoR. In a later analysis, hypergeometric tests were used to score TCR-TCR, TCR-HLA and TCR-CMV co-occurrence, with a repertoire-size bias correction applied to TCR pairs. To estimate false discovery rates, a later analysis permuted the HLA or CMV assignments 20 times. In a later analysis, co-occurring TCRs were grouped with DBSCAN, and TCRdist sequence similarity was added when clustering was performed within HLA-allele-positive subsets. Co-occurrence clustering excluded repertoires with fewer than 30,000 or more than 120,000 public chains, plus five with anomalous nucleotide sharing. TCRdb stores this immuneACCESS table with in-frame sequences only. Part of the clones is absent; in the studies checked, under half of the shortfall reflects unresolved V genes, and no reason is known for the rest. The DNA gave D and trimming, while V, J and clone size come from that table. For this sample there are some 220,000 clones; 70% to 80% appear just once. Less than 3.5% of the sample belongs to the ten largest clones.

Measured from the cysteine to the phenylalanine, the CDR3 is 13 residues long. Here the CDR3 DNA is all that survives: 39 bases in frame from base 1. CDR1 and CDR2, looked up from the germline V gene, are SQVTM and ANQGSEA. Trimming takes 4 bases off V and 11 bases off J; junction bases not matched to a gene: 8. Beyond this particular receptor, the publication reports: The only immune exposure information available for the cohort was CMV serostatus. According to a later analysis, parvovirus B19, influenza, CMV and Epstein-Barr virus appeared linked to several top co-occurrence clusters. In a later genetic analysis, fewer N-insertions in productive TCRs were reported among donors in an Asian-associated ancestry cluster than the approximately 710-donor mean. According to a later analysis, TCR association rates differed among HLA loci, with DRB1 alleles showing the most associated TCRs and HLA-C alleles showing the fewest. When HLA alleles, especially DR and DQ, strongly co-occurred, attributing TCR associations to individual alleles was difficult. Because counts were too low, fewer than 20 rarely observed V segments, including chromosome 9 orphons, were excluded from the earlier analysis of 500 to 700 of the donors. Cytomegalovirus status was reported to be diagnosed by the classifier with high specificity and sensitivity in both the original and validation cohorts. In this cohort, only TCR beta chains were sequenced, and detectable features were limited by the absence of alpha or paired-chain data. Because HLA typing was unavailable for some donors at each locus, only the typed subset was used in association tests. Because the 87-base-pair reads could not distinguish some IMGT-functional V segments, including TRBV6-2 and TRBV6-3, those segments were excluded. Presence/absence analyses assumed roughly uniform sequencing depth across donors, an assumption that may not hold. According to a later analysis, most CMV-associated TCR beta chains appeared to be HLA-restricted, and the HLA associations seemed to be driven largely by CMV exposure. The authors suggested that the approach could potentially be generalized to other disease states and immunological phenotypes. A group of highly shared sequence variants was considered likely to be a technical artifact of the sequencing pipeline. At a false discovery rate of 0.05, a later analysis linked 16,951 TCR beta sequences to specific HLA alleles. Three of the identified cytomegalovirus-associated TCR beta chains were confirmed in vitro to be specific for cytomegalovirus antigens. A further reported finding was that TCR beta sequences accurately predicted the HLA-A and HLA-B alleles for most subjects in the first cohort. A later genetic analysis associated a missense DCLRE1C variant with V-gene and J-gene trimming of TCR beta chains, and an independent cohort replicated the association. An earlier analysis of approximately 540 of the donors showed that most TCR beta V segments appeared in productive rearrangements either about 87% or about 30% of the time, which broadly matched IMGT annotations. Compared with equally common non-associated chains, HLA-associated TCR beta chains in a later analysis were more clonally expanded and had lower generation probabilities. A total of some 180 TCR beta chains were listed by the study as associated with cytomegalovirus. Across donors, most TCR sequences were observed very rarely, whereas some public TCRs were present in many individuals. Linkage disequilibrium might explain the correlated functional status among segregating V segments, but an unknown experimental factor could not be ruled out.

In total, approximately 610 healthy bone marrow donors made up the cohort. At the time of sampling, all cohort members were nominally healthy, though unrecorded immune exposures were likely present. The donor was CMV seropositive and belonged to the group of 270 or so seropositive cohort members. A peripheral blood sample was provided by each donor, and peripheral blood mononuclear cells were used for TCR beta sequencing. Genomic DNA extraction from the blood cell samples was performed with the Qiagen DNeasy Blood Extraction Kit. Regarding this clone: The target of this receptor is not known. No quality values exist for individual bases; no much larger clone is one base distant.

The sequenced sample was PBMCs. The chain was built from TRBV29-1 and TRBJ1-6; TRBD1 matches 7 bases in the middle. The clonotype comes from a woman aged 55-75 years in good health and CMV-seropositive. Here the CDR3 is given as CSVVWDRFTPLHF. The DNA is TGCAGCGTTGTGTGGGACAGATTTACACCCCTCCACTTT. The CDR3, completed at both ends by the reference TRBV29-1 and TRBJ1-6 genes, gives the full variable domain SAVISQKPSRDICQRGTSLTIQCQVDSQVTMMFWYRQQPGQSLTLIATANQGSEATYESGFVIDKFPISRPNLTFSTLTVSNMSPEDSSIYLCSVVWDRFTPLHFGNGTRLTVT.